These 6 T cell receptor beta chains share one sample of origin, sequenced in a study of blood T cell repertoires in COVID-19. TCRdb's copy holds only in-frame clones and misses some; the assay was immunoSEQ multiplex PCR. The table shows hundreds of thousands of clones, with 70% to 90% occurring only once. Sequenced: peripheral blood. The receptors shown here come from a woman aged 50 to 60 with COVID-19, enrolled during active disease.

In the case of this clone: Other DNA sequences in the sample encode the same CDR3. The chain links TRBV11-2 to TRBJ1-5, with no clear D. Germline V gives CDR1 SGHAT, CDR2 FQNNGV. Deletions cut 1 base from V and 7 bases from J, with 8 bases between. The CDR3 consists of 13 residues. The CDR3 DNA follows: TGTGCCAGCAGCTTAGGAGGGAGCCAGCCCCAGCATTTT. This sequence encodes CASSLGGSQPQHF.

V is TRBV15 and J is TRBJ1-2, with 10 bases matching TRBD1. Germline V gene data show CDR1 as LNHNV and CDR2 as YYDKDF (reference sequence). J gave up 5 bases and V 8 bases, and 5 bases lay outside the gene matches. The CDR3 covers 13 residues. The CDR3 nucleotides are TGTGCCACCTCGACAGGGGGCGGTTATGGCTACACCTTC. Its translation: CATSTGGGYGYTF.

This chain links TRBV5-1 with TRBJ1-2, with a tentative D call TRBD1 (6 bases). This CDR3 spans 14 amino acids. Trimming stripped 0 bases from V and 3 bases from J, with 9 bases between. Germline CDR1 is SGHRS and CDR2 is YFSETQ. Here the CDR3 reads CASSLDRADYGYTF. CDR3 nucleotides: TGCGCCAGCAGCTTGGACAGGGCAGACTATGGCTACACCTTC.

The gene calls are TRBV11-3 and TRBJ1-1; 8 positions match TRBD1. Germline V lookup: CDR1 SGHNT, CDR2 YENEEA. CDR3 size: 14 residues. J was trimmed by 6 bases and V by 5 bases; bases with no gene match: 8. The CDR3, as DNA: TGTGCCAGCAGCCCCGGACAGGGTGAGGCTGAAGCTTTCTTT. Residues: CASSPGQGEAEAFF. The full variable domain, completed using reference TRBV11-3 and TRBJ1-1, is EAGVVQSPRYKIIEKKQPVAFWCNPISGHNTLYWYLQNLGQGPELLIRYENEEAVDDSQLPKDRFSAERLKGVDSTLKIQPAELGDSAVYLCASSPGQGEAEAFFGQGTRLTVV.

The table lists this clone with a count of one. The chain recombines TRBV6-5 with TRBJ1-1; D ambiguous. Trimming left V 0 bases short and J 4 bases short, with 12 bases between. Germline loops: CDR1 MNHEY, CDR2 SVGAGI. The CDR3 runs 15 residues. The CDR3 bases are TGTGCCAGCAGTTACTCTCCGGGGTCGGGCACTGAAGCTTTCTTT. Encoded protein: CASSYSPGSGTEAFF.

The chain combines TRBV5-4 with TRBJ2-1; the match to TRBD2 covers 7 bases. The J segment lost 4 bases and the V segment lost 4 bases, leaving 8 bases of the junction unmatched. Per the germline V gene, CDR1 is SGHNT and CDR2 is YYREEE (reference sequence). The CDR3 consists of 15 residues. Written as DNA, the CDR3 is TGTGCCAGCAGCCCCAGCGGGGCCCATTACAATGAGCAGTTCTTC. Encoded protein: CASSPSGAHYNEQFF. Supplemented by reference TRBV5-4 and TRBJ2-1, the full variable domain reads ETGVTQSPTHLIKTRGQQVTLRCSSQSGHNTVSWYQQALGQGPQFIFQYYREEENGRGNFPPRFSGLQFPNYSSELNVNALELDDSALYLCASSPSGAHYNEQFFGPGTRLTVL.